These T cell receptor beta chains were read from a single sample in a study of blood T cell dynamics during melanoma immunotherapy. Sequencing used immunoSEQ multiplex PCR; TCRdb keeps in-frame clones, though not all of them. This sample has about 6,700 clones, with approximately 85% found just once. The sequences come from blood, collected from a patient treated with checkpoint blockade. The receptors derive from a human donor with melanoma. Some clones in this sample may be carry-over from other donors' samples. Each CDR3 is given with its conserved first and last residue. The order of the fields is D gene, clone size, V gene, J gene, CDR3 DNA, CDR3 protein. D genes are given only for firm matches. Clone size is not always given. Where it is, it says once, few, many or a class for expanded clones.

d_gene: TRBD2; abundance: .; v_gene: TRBV10-2; j_gene: TRBJ2-1; CDR3nt: TGCGCCAGCAGTGTGGGCGGGGGCTCCTACAATGAGCAGTTCTTC; CDR3aa: CASSVGGGSYNEQFF
d_gene: .; abundance: .; v_gene: TRBV12-5; j_gene: TRBJ2-5; CDR3nt: TGTGCTAGTGCCATGACAGAAGAGACCCAGTACTTC; CDR3aa: CASAMTEETQYF
d_gene: .; abundance: .; v_gene: TRBV4-3; j_gene: TRBJ2-7; CDR3nt: TGCGCCAGCAGCCAAGATCGGGTTAGCGGCTACGAGCAGTACTTC; CDR3aa: CASSQDRVSGYEQYF
d_gene: .; abundance: .; v_gene: TRBV12-2; j_gene: TRBJ1-5; CDR3nt: TGTGCAAGTCGCTTAGCTGAGTGCAGGGTGCAGGAGCAGCCCCAGCATTTT; CDR3aa: CASRLAECRVQEQPQHF
d_gene: TRBD1; abundance: .; v_gene: TRBV7-2; j_gene: TRBJ1-4; CDR3nt: TGTGCCAGCAGCTTAGGGTCGGCCAGGGGGAATGAAAAACTGTTTTTT; CDR3aa: CASSLGSARGNEKLFF
d_gene: .; abundance: .; v_gene: TRBV5-4; j_gene: TRBJ2-7; CDR3nt: TGTGCCAGCAGCCCACCGGACGGGGAAAGCTACGAGCAGTACTTC; CDR3aa: CASSPPDGESYEQYF
d_gene: TRBD1; abundance: .; v_gene: TRBV2; j_gene: TRBJ1-2; CDR3nt: TGTGCCAGCAGTATGGGACAGGGAGTCTATGGCTACACCTTC; CDR3aa: CASSMGQGVYGYTF
d_gene: TRBD1; abundance: .; v_gene: TRBV7-8; j_gene: TRBJ1-1; CDR3nt: TGTGCCAGCAGCTTAGTAACAGGGGGCGGGGAAACTGAAGCTTTCTTT; CDR3aa: CASSLVTGGGETEAFF
d_gene: .; abundance: .; v_gene: TRBV25-1; j_gene: TRBJ2-7; CDR3nt: TGTGCCAGCAGTGGGGCCTACGAGCAGTACTTC; CDR3aa: CASSGAYEQYF
d_gene: .; abundance: .; v_gene: TRBV6-5; j_gene: TRBJ1-6; CDR3nt: TGTGCCAGCAGGGGAGGGTTGGGCTTTGGTTCACCCCTCCACTTT; CDR3aa: CASRGGLGFGSPLHF
d_gene: .; abundance: few; v_gene: TRBV5-1; j_gene: TRBJ1-1; CDR3nt: TGCGCCAGCAGGGGACTTTCAGAGGTGAACACTGAAGCTTTCTTT; CDR3aa: CASRGLSEVNTEAFF
d_gene: TRBD2; abundance: .; v_gene: TRBV29-1; j_gene: TRBJ2-7; CDR3nt: TGCAGCGCGACTTCAAGCGGGAGGGCGGGCGAGCAGTACTTC; CDR3aa: CSATSSGRAGEQYF
d_gene: .; abundance: .; v_gene: TRBV7-9; j_gene: TRBJ2-7; CDR3nt: TGTGCCAGCAGCGTGGGCCCTCCTTACGAGCAGTACTTC; CDR3aa: CASSVGPPYEQYF
d_gene: .; abundance: once; v_gene: TRBV4-3; j_gene: TRBJ1-4; CDR3nt: TGCGCCAGCAGCCAGCAGGGTATTGCTAATGAAAAACTGTTTTTT; CDR3aa: CASSQQGIANEKLFF
d_gene: TRBD1; abundance: .; v_gene: TRBV2; j_gene: TRBJ1-3; CDR3nt: TGTGCCAGCAGTGTACAGGGGAGTGGAAACACCATATATTTT; CDR3aa: CASSVQGSGNTIYF
d_gene: TRBD1; abundance: once; v_gene: TRBV18; j_gene: TRBJ2-4; CDR3nt: TGTGCCAGCTCACGGGGGACAGGGAGCGGACTTTACTTC; CDR3aa: CASSRGTGSGLYF
d_gene: TRBD2; abundance: .; v_gene: TRBV6-5; j_gene: TRBJ2-7; CDR3nt: TGTGCCAGCAGATTAGCGGGAGGCTACGAGCAGTACTTC; CDR3aa: CASRLAGGYEQYF
d_gene: TRBD2; abundance: .; v_gene: TRBV6-1; j_gene: TRBJ2-7; CDR3nt: TGTGCCAGCAGTGAGGCGAGCGGGGGGCCCTACGAGCAGTACTTC; CDR3aa: CASSEASGGPYEQYF
d_gene: .; abundance: .; v_gene: TRBV27; j_gene: TRBJ1-2; CDR3nt: TGTGCCAGCAGTTTAGGAGGGAGGGCTTCTTACTATGGCTACACCTTC; CDR3aa: CASSLGGRASYYGYTF
d_gene: .; abundance: few; v_gene: TRBV7-8; j_gene: TRBJ1-2; CDR3nt: TGTGCCAGCAGCTCAGGACAGCAGAATGGCTACACCTTC; CDR3aa: CASSSGQQNGYTF
d_gene: .; abundance: .; v_gene: TRBV27; j_gene: TRBJ2-2; CDR3nt: TGTGCCAGCAGTTCCCGGGGGACCGCCGGGGAGCTGTTTTTT; CDR3aa: CASSSRGTAGELFF
d_gene: .; abundance: .; v_gene: TRBV19; j_gene: TRBJ1-4; CDR3nt: TGTGCCAGTAGTCTAGACCCGGGGCGAACTAATGAAAAACTGTTTTTT; CDR3aa: CASSLDPGRTNEKLFF
d_gene: TRBD1; abundance: .; v_gene: TRBV30; j_gene: TRBJ1-3; CDR3nt: TGTGCCTGGAAGGGGGCGGCTGGAAACACCATATATTTT; CDR3aa: CAWKGAAGNTIYF
d_gene: .; abundance: .; v_gene: TRBV13; j_gene: TRBJ1-2; CDR3nt: TGTGCCAGCAGCTTGAGCTGGACGGCCTATGGCTACACCTTC; CDR3aa: CASSLSWTAYGYTF
d_gene: TRBD1; abundance: .; v_gene: TRBV2; j_gene: TRBJ2-7; CDR3nt: TGTGCCAGCAGTGTCGTAGCAGGGGGCGCGGGGGAGCAGTACTTC; CDR3aa: CASSVVAGGAGEQYF
d_gene: .; abundance: .; v_gene: TRBV6-5; j_gene: TRBJ2-7; CDR3nt: TGTGCCAGCCAGGATTGGTCCTACGAGCAGTACTTC; CDR3aa: CASQDWSYEQYF
d_gene: .; abundance: .; v_gene: TRBV5-6; j_gene: TRBJ2-7; CDR3nt: TGTGCCAGCAGCTTCCCCGGGTTAACCTACGAGCAGTACTTC; CDR3aa: CASSFPGLTYEQYF
d_gene: .; abundance: few; v_gene: TRBV11-1; j_gene: TRBJ2-7; CDR3nt: TGTGCCAGCAGCTTAGCTTCGGGTTCCTACGAGCAGTACTTC; CDR3aa: CASSLASGSYEQYF
d_gene: .; abundance: .; v_gene: TRBV6-1; j_gene: TRBJ1-1; CDR3nt: TGTGCCAGCAGTGATCCGGGAAATGAAGCTTTCTTT; CDR3aa: CASSDPGNEAFF
d_gene: .; abundance: .; v_gene: TRBV30; j_gene: TRBJ1-3; CDR3nt: TGTGCCTGGAGTGTTAGGGGTTCAGGAAACACCATATATTTT; CDR3aa: CAWSVRGSGNTIYF
d_gene: .; abundance: .; v_gene: TRBV29-1; j_gene: TRBJ2-5; CDR3nt: TGCAGCGCGAGCAGGGGTCTCCAAGAGACCCAGTACTTC; CDR3aa: CSASRGLQETQYF
d_gene: TRBD2; abundance: .; v_gene: TRBV27; j_gene: TRBJ2-3; CDR3nt: TGTGCCAGCAGCCCCGGGACTAGCGGTATTATCTTCACAGATACGCAGTATTTT; CDR3aa: CASSPGTSGIIFTDTQYF
d_gene: .; abundance: few; v_gene: TRBV30; j_gene: TRBJ1-1; CDR3nt: TGTGCCTGGAGTCTAGGGGGCACTGAAGCTTTCTTT; CDR3aa: CAWSLGGTEAFF
d_gene: TRBD2; abundance: .; v_gene: TRBV11-1; j_gene: TRBJ2-7; CDR3nt: TGTGCCAGCAGCACTAGCGGGGGGAGCTCCTACGAGCAGTACTTC; CDR3aa: CASSTSGGSSYEQYF
d_gene: TRBD1; abundance: .; v_gene: TRBV7-8; j_gene: TRBJ1-2; CDR3nt: TGTGCCAGCAGCCACAGGGGGCAGCTGGTAAACTATGGCTACACCTTC; CDR3aa: CASSHRGQLVNYGYTF
d_gene: .; abundance: .; v_gene: TRBV9; j_gene: TRBJ2-3; CDR3nt: TGTGCCAGCAGCGCGGGTGGGGCAAGTCGAGGAGATACGCAGTATTTT; CDR3aa: CASSAGGASRGDTQYF
d_gene: .; abundance: .; v_gene: TRBV27; j_gene: TRBJ2-1; CDR3nt: TGTGCCAGCAGCACCCTCCTGTTCTTC; CDR3aa: CASSTLLFF
d_gene: TRBD1; abundance: .; v_gene: TRBV5-1; j_gene: TRBJ2-2; CDR3nt: TGCGCCAGCAGCCTATGGACAGGGGATTTGAACACCGGGGAGCTGTTTTTT; CDR3aa: CASSLWTGDLNTGELFF
d_gene: TRBD2; abundance: .; v_gene: TRBV19; j_gene: TRBJ2-2; CDR3nt: TGTGCCAGTGGCGGGGGGGCCTTTCCCGGGGAGCTGTTTTTT; CDR3aa: CASGGGAFPGELFF
d_gene: .; abundance: large; v_gene: TRBV5-6; j_gene: TRBJ2-7; CDR3nt: TGTGCCAGCAGCTTGAGCTCCTACGAGCAGTACTTC; CDR3aa: CASSLSSYEQYF
d_gene: TRBD2; abundance: .; v_gene: TRBV2; j_gene: TRBJ2-1; CDR3nt: TGTGCCAGCAGTGAAGGGACTAGCGGATTCAATGAGCAGTTCTTC; CDR3aa: CASSEGTSGFNEQFF
d_gene: TRBD1; abundance: .; v_gene: TRBV5-4; j_gene: TRBJ2-7; CDR3nt: TGTGCCAGCAGCTCCGATCCGACAGGGCCCTACGAGCAGTACTTC; CDR3aa: CASSSDPTGPYEQYF
d_gene: .; abundance: once; v_gene: TRBV28; j_gene: TRBJ1-1; CDR3nt: TGTGCCAGCAGAACCCCGGACACGAACACTGAAGCTTTCTTT; CDR3aa: CASRTPDTNTEAFF
d_gene: .; abundance: .; v_gene: TRBV11-1; j_gene: TRBJ1-1; CDR3nt: TGTGCCAGCAGCCGTACAGAAAACACTGAAGCTTTCTTT; CDR3aa: CASSRTENTEAFF
d_gene: .; abundance: .; v_gene: TRBV7-2; j_gene: TRBJ2-7; CDR3nt: TGTGCCAGCAGCTTAGAGGGCGGGGGCCTGGGCGAGCAGTACTTC; CDR3aa: CASSLEGGGLGEQYF
d_gene: TRBD1; abundance: .; v_gene: TRBV29-1; j_gene: TRBJ1-2; CDR3nt: TGCAGCGTTCAACCGGGACAGGGGGCCTATGGCTACACCTTC; CDR3aa: CSVQPGQGAYGYTF
d_gene: TRBD1; abundance: .; v_gene: TRBV30; j_gene: TRBJ2-4; CDR3nt: TGTGCCTGGAGTACAGGGGCGGAAAACATTCAGTACTTC; CDR3aa: CAWSTGAENIQYF
d_gene: .; abundance: .; v_gene: TRBV5-4; j_gene: TRBJ1-3; CDR3nt: TGTGCCAGCAGCCGGGAGGTTTCTGGAAACACCATATATTTT; CDR3aa: CASSREVSGNTIYF
d_gene: .; abundance: .; v_gene: TRBV4-3; j_gene: TRBJ2-2; CDR3nt: TGCGCCAGCAGCCAAGATCTGGCGACCGGGGACACCGGGGAGCTGTTTTTT; CDR3aa: CASSQDLATGDTGELFF
d_gene: .; abundance: .; v_gene: TRBV4-3; j_gene: TRBJ1-1; CDR3nt: TGCGCCAGCAGCCAAGAAAGAAGCACTGAAGCTTTCTTT; CDR3aa: CASSQERSTEAFF
d_gene: TRBD1; abundance: .; v_gene: TRBV29-1; j_gene: TRBJ1-2; CDR3nt: TGCAGCGTTGAATCCGGGACAGGGGACTATGGCTACACCTTC; CDR3aa: CSVESGTGDYGYTF
d_gene: TRBD2; abundance: .; v_gene: TRBV2; j_gene: TRBJ2-7; CDR3nt: TGTGCCAGCACTCCCGCGGTGGGGACTAGCGGGAGGAACCCCTACGAGCAGTACTTC; CDR3aa: CASTPAVGTSGRNPYEQYF
d_gene: .; abundance: once; v_gene: TRBV7-2; j_gene: TRBJ2-4; CDR3nt: TGTGCCAGCAGCCGCCTTCCTTTCAACATTCAGTACTTC; CDR3aa: CASSRLPFNIQYF